The 7 T cell receptor beta chains given below trace back to one sample, sequenced in a study of T cell responses to AZD1222 COVID-19 vaccine. This table comes from immunoSEQ multiplex PCR, and its TCRdb copy is limited to in-frame clones, with some not included. Among approximately 90,000 clones listed, approximately 91% were seen once. The sequences come from peripheral blood, collected on day 0 of AZD1222 vaccination. The receptors come from an adult in good health.

CDR3 nucleotide sequence: TGTGCCAGCATTCTCTGGAGATTAGCCAAAAACATTCAGTACTTC. Translated: CASILWRLAKNIQYF. The chain recombines TRBV11-3 with TRBJ2-4; D not resolved. Trimming cost V 7 bases and J 0 bases, with 13 bases left between them. The CDR3 sequence is 15 residues long. Germline CDR1 and CDR2: SGHNT and YENEEA.

V usage is TRBV5-1 and J usage is TRBJ1-1; 8 bases fit TRBD1. The CDR3 has 14 residues. The germline V gene encodes CDR1 SGHRS and CDR2 YFSETQ. V shed 4 bases, J shed 6 bases, and the junction held 8 bases outside the gene matches. The CDR3 reads CASSRDRGGPEAFF. The CDR3 DNA reads TGCGCCAGCAGCAGAGACAGGGGCGGTCCTGAAGCTTTCTTT.

V and J are TRBV18 and TRBJ2-2, with TRBD2 as a possible D gene (5 bases). From germline, CDR1 is KGHSH and CDR2 LQKENI. The CDR3 has 15 residues. V lost 3 bases and J 3 bases, leaving 11 bases between the germline ends. The CDR3 DNA follows: TGTGCCAGCTCACCGCGACACGGGGACACCGGGGAGCTGTTTTTT. Translation: CASSPRHGDTGELFF.

CDR3: CASRSGGEQYF. In nucleotides, the CDR3 is TGTGCCAGTAGATCAGGGGGTGAGCAGTACTTC. This rearrangement joins TRBV7-9 to TRBJ2-7, with 7 positions matching TRBD1. Trimming at V came to 9 bases and at J to 7 bases, leaving 6 bases not matched to a gene. Germline CDR1 reads SEHNR; CDR2 reads FQNEAQ (reference sequence). CDR3 size: 11 residues.

This clone was found a few times. This chain uses TRBV28 with TRBJ1-5, with TRBD1 matching 11 bases. The CDR3 covers 16 residues. Per germline, CDR1 MDHEN and CDR2 SYDVKM. V shed 6 bases and J 6 bases; nucleotides not matched to a gene: 10. Here the CDR3 reads CASREARTGGLQPQHF. The CDR3 DNA follows: TGTGCCAGCAGGGAAGCCCGGACAGGGGGCCTTCAGCCCCAGCATTTT.

The chain recombines TRBV28 with TRBJ2-1, with D possibly TRBD2 on 5 matching bases. V was pared by 5 bases and J by 4 bases, with 12 bases between. The CDR3 contains 14 residues. Germline V gives CDR1 MDHEN, CDR2 SYDVKM. CDR3 coding DNA: TGTGCCAGCAGTCCCTCGGACTTATACAATGAGCAGTTCTTC. Amino acids: CASSPSDLYNEQFF.

The chain is built from TRBV9 and TRBJ2-5, with a tentative D call TRBD1 (5 bases). Per germline, CDR1 SGDLS and CDR2 YYNGEE. The CDR3 is 14 residues long. Trimming left V 6 bases short and J 0 bases short, with 12 bases between. CDR3 loop: CASNLAGYQETQYF. CDR3 in DNA: TGTGCCAGCAATCTGGCAGGGTACCAAGAGACCCAGTACTTC.